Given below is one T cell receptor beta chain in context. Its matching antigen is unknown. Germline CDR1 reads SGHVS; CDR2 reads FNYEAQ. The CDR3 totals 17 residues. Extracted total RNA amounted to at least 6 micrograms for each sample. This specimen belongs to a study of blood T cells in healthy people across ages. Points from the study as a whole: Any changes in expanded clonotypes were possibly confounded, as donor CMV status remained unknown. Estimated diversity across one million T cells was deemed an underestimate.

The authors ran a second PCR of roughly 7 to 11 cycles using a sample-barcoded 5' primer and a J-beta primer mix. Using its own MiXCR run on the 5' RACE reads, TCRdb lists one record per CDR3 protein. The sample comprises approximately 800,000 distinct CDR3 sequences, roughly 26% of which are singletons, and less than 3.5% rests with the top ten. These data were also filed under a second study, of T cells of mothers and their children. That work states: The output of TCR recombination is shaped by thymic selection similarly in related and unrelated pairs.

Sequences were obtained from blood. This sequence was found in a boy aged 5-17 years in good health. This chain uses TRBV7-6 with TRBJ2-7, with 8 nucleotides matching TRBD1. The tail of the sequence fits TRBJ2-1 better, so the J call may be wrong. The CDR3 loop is CASSLGVGDRSYNEQFF. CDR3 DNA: TGTGCCAGCAGCTTAGGGGTGGGGGACAGGAGCTACAATGAGCAGTTCTTC.